The 19 T cell receptor beta chains below were found in one sample sequenced in a study of cytomegalovirus exposure and HLA in healthy donors. The study ran its PCR with 60 Vbeta and 13 Jbeta primers. Assay: immunoSEQ multiplex PCR; the TCRdb copy retains only in-frame clones and omits some. The sample contains tens of thousands of clones, roughly 77% of which appear only once. Sequencing used PBMCs. These receptors originate from a woman younger than 45 in good health and CMV-seronegative.

With regard to this clone: At one end the junction does not follow the germline gene, possibly because of a read error. This chain uses TRBV11-2 with TRBJ2-7; 11 nucleotides align to TRBD1. CDR1 and CDR2 from the germline V gene are SGHAT and FQNNGV. The CDR3 is made up of 11 amino acids. This CDR3 is CASSSGQGAHF. The CDR3, as DNA: TGTGCCAGCAGCTCCGGACAGGGGGCACACTTC. The complete variable domain, with remaining parts taken from reference TRBV11-2 and TRBJ2-7, reads EAGVAQSPRYKIIEKRQSVAFWCNPISGHATLYWYQQILGQGPKLLIQFQNNGVVDDSQLPKDRFSAERLKGVDSTLKIQPAKLEDSAVYLCASSSGQGAHFGPGTRLTVT.

This clone was detected only a few times. The CDR3 loop is CASSEASGKGYNEQFF. CDR3 nucleotides: TGCGCCAGCAGTGAGGCTAGCGGGAAGGGGTACAATGAGCAGTTCTTC. This chain links TRBV10-1 with TRBJ2-1; 9 bases fit TRBD2. The trim removed 2 bases at V and 4 bases at J, leaving 6 bases unmatched. The CDR3 covers 16 residues. In germline, CDR1 is WNHNN, CDR2 SYGVQD (reference sequence).

The chain recombines TRBV10-1 with TRBJ1-1; D remains unclear. The CDR3 is 15 amino acids. V lost 4 bases and J lost 0, with 12 bases in between. Germline V CDR1 and CDR2: WNHNN, SYGVQD (reference sequence). The CDR3 region is CASSVAVIMNTEAFF. For the CDR3, the DNA is TGCGCCAGCAGTGTAGCAGTGATCATGAACACTGAAGCTTTCTTT.

The V call is TRBV7-9, the J call TRBJ2-1; TRBD2 aligns across 9 bases. The trim removed 0 bases at V and 7 bases at J, leaving 16 bases unmatched. CDR3 length: 19 amino acids. Germline CDR1 and CDR2: SEHNR and FQNEAQ (reference sequence). CDR3 residues: CASSLARAAREGSGNEQFF. The CDR3, as DNA: TGTGCCAGCAGCTTAGCGAGGGCTGCGCGGGAGGGGAGTGGGAATGAGCAGTTCTTC. The complete variable domain, with remaining parts taken from reference TRBV7-9 and TRBJ2-1, reads DTGVSQNPRHKITKRGQNVTFRCDPISEHNRLYWYRQTLGQGPEFLTYFQNEAQLEKSRLLSDRFSAERPKGSFSTLEIQRTEQGDSAMYLCASSLARAAREGSGNEQFFGPGTRLTVL.

V and J are TRBV6-4 and TRBJ1-1; no clear D. Germline CDR1 MRHNA, CDR2 SNTAGT. The length of the CDR3 is 13 residues. V lost 6 bases to trimming and J lost 3 bases, with 11 bases between them. For the CDR3, the DNA is TGTGCCAGCAGACTCCAGGAGGACACTGAAGCTTTCTTT. Protein: CASRLQEDTEAFF.

The genes are TRBV6-4 and TRBJ2-3; 8 bases are a match to TRBD2. Trimming took 2 bases from V and 2 from J; bases not matched to a gene: 3. The length of the CDR3 is 15 residues. Germline CDR1 MRHNA, CDR2 SNTAGT. The DNA for the CDR3 is TGTGCCAGCAGTGACGGTAGCGGGGACACAGATACGCAGTATTTT. Translating gives CASSDGSGDTDTQYF.

The chain employs TRBV9 and TRBJ2-3, with TRBD1 as a possible D gene (7 bases). The CDR3 is 13 residues long. Germline assignment: CDR1 SGDLS and CDR2 YYNGEE. Trimming cost V 1 base and J 5 bases, with 8 bases left between them. CDR3 residues: CASSVQGGDTQYF. Here the CDR3 DNA reads TGTGCCAGCAGCGTACAGGGGGGAGATACGCAGTATTTT.

The rearrangement links TRBV13 to TRBJ2-7, with D possibly matching TRBD2 (5 bases). The CDR3 totals 16 residues. Germline loops: CDR1 PRHDT, CDR2 FYEKMQ (reference sequence). V dropped 5 bases and J dropped 1 base, with 18 bases sitting between them. This CDR3 is CASSNSGPRGSYEQYF. CDR3 sequence (DNA): TGTGCCAGCAGCAATTCCGGGCCCCGAGGGTCCTACGAGCAGTACTTC.

The rearrangement joins TRBV6-6 to TRBJ2-7; 7 bases map to TRBD2. Germline CDR1 MNHNY, CDR2 SVGAGI (reference sequence). This CDR3 has 12 amino acids. The V segment lost 10 bases and the J segment 0 bases; nucleotides outside the gene matches: 3. The CDR3 loop reads CATGLDSYEQYF. CDR3 DNA sequence: TGTGCCACCGGACTAGACTCCTACGAGCAGTACTTC.

The rearrangement uses TRBV10-2 and TRBJ1-1; D is unresolved. The CDR3 contains 14 residues. Germline V gene sequence: CDR1 WSHSY, CDR2 SAAADI. Trimming shortened V by 2 bases and J by 0 bases, and 7 bases separated the two germline ends. For the CDR3, the DNA is TGCGCCAGCAGTGAGGTCTTCCTGAACACTGAAGCTTTCTTT. Its protein is CASSEVFLNTEAFF.

The rearrangement uses TRBV12-2 and TRBJ2-7; the D call of TRBD1 is as the table states it, not checked on the DNA. TRBV12-2 is shown as a pseudogene. The CDR3 runs to 14 residues. DNA for the CDR3: TGTGCAAGTCGCTTCCGGGACAGGGCCTACGAGCAGTACTTC. It is translated as CASRFRDRAYEQYF.

The V and J genes are TRBV7-2 and TRBJ2-7; 8 nucleotides match TRBD1. Per the germline V gene, CDR1 is SGHTA and CDR2 is FQGNSA. V was clipped by 2 bases and J by 3 bases; unmatched bases: 9. The CDR3 extends over 16 amino acids. In DNA, the CDR3 is TGTGCCAGCAGCTTATTTCTTGGGACAGGTGGCTACGAGCAGTACTTC. Amino acid sequence: CASSLFLGTGGYEQYF. The full variable domain, its missing parts supplied by reference TRBV7-2 and TRBJ2-7, is GAGVSQSPSNKVTEKGKDVELRCDPISGHTALYWYRQSLGQGLEFLIYFQGNSAPDKSGLPSDRFSAERTGGSVSTLTIQRTQQEDSAVYLCASSLFLGTGGYEQYFGPGTRLTVT.

The rearrangement links TRBV30 to TRBJ2-5; 7 positions match TRBD2. Per the germline V gene, CDR1 is GTSNPN and CDR2 is SVGIG (reference sequence). Germline trimming cut 0 bases from V and 4 bases from J; bases unmatched to any gene: 5. This CDR3 is 14 amino acids long. The CDR3 sequence: CAWSVGGSLETQYF. For the CDR3, the DNA is TGTGCCTGGAGTGTAGGCGGGAGCTTAGAGACCCAGTACTTC.

The DNA for the CDR3 is TGTGCCAGCAGCTTAGAGGGACAGGCCGACGTTGAAGCTTTCTTT. Amino acids: CASSLEGQADVEAFF. This chain uses TRBV7-7 with TRBJ1-1, with TRBD1 matching over 8 bases. CDR1 is SSHAT, CDR2 FNYEAQ, per germline (reference sequence). The CDR3 extends over 15 amino acids. Germline trimming cut 1 base from V and 7 bases from J; bases unmatched to any gene: 8.

J is TRBJ2-3 and V is TRBV7-2; D remains ambiguous. This CDR3 region has 15 residues. V lost 5 bases and J lost 2, with 14 bases in between. Per the germline V gene, CDR1 is SGHTA and CDR2 is FQGNSA. The CDR3 nucleotides read TGTGCCAGCAGCCCCTCCCTCCTCCTCACAGATACGCAGTATTTT. Translated: CASSPSLLLTDTQYF. The variable domain in full, completed from reference TRBV7-2 and TRBJ2-3, reads GAGVSQSPSNKVTEKGKDVELRCDPISGHTALYWYRQSLGQGLEFLIYFQGNSAPDKSGLPSDRFSAERTGGSVSTLTIQRTQQEDSAVYLCASSPSLLLTDTQYFGPGTRLTVL.

The gene calls are TRBV7-6 and TRBJ1-3, with 9 nucleotides matching TRBD1. The germline gives CDR1 SGHVS, CDR2 FNYEAQ. Trimming removed 4 bases from V and 4 bases from J; junction bases left unmatched: 2. The CDR3 has 14 amino acids. CDR3 residues: CASSSGTGGNTIYF. The CDR3 DNA is TGTGCCAGCAGCTCAGGGACAGGGGGAAACACCATATATTTT.

The chain joins TRBV29-1 to TRBJ1-1, with D maybe TRBD1 (5 bases). The CDR3 spans 11 residues. The V end lost 7 bases, the J end lost 0 bases, and 6 bases lay between the germline ends. Germline values: CDR1 SQVTM, CDR2 ANQGSEA. The CDR3 nucleotides are TGCAGCGGGGGGGTGAACACTGAAGCTTTCTTT. This translates into CSGGVNTEAFF.

The V and J genes are TRBV10-2 and TRBJ2-5; TRBD2 aligns across 9 bases. There are 16 residues in the CDR3. CDR1 and CDR2 from the germline V gene are WSHSY and SAAADI. V was pared by 3 bases and J by 6 bases, with 11 bases of the junction left unmatched. The chain's CDR3 is CASSDLAGVGRKTQYF. The DNA for the CDR3 is TGCGCCAGCAGTGACTTAGCGGGAGTGGGGCGAAAGACCCAGTACTTC.

The chain carries TRBV28 and TRBJ1-5, with 9 bases aligning to TRBD1. The germline V gene has CDR1 MDHEN and CDR2 SYDVKM. The CDR3 length is 13 residues. The V segment lost 10 bases and the J segment 2 bases; nucleotides outside the gene matches: 3. DNA for the CDR3: TGTGCCACCGGGACAGGGCGCAATCAGCCCCAGCATTTT. Translated: CATGTGRNQPQHF. The entire variable domain, with the rest obtained from reference TRBV28 and TRBJ1-5, is as follows: DVKVTQSSRYLVKRTGEKVFLECVQDMDHENMFWYRQDPGLGLRLIYFSYDVKMKEKGDIPEGYSVSREKKERFSLILESASTNQTSMYLCATGTGRNQPQHFGDGTRLSIL.